The rows below give T cell receptor beta chains drawn from one sample of a study of identical twins' blood T cells. TCRdb analysed the 5' RACE reads with MiXCR anew, one entry per CDR3 protein. The data contain about 370,000 distinct CDR3 sequences, over 25% of them seen just once; the ten biggest clones take up around 5.6%. Sequenced sample: PBMCs. Every receptor here comes from a woman between 18 and 50 years old in good health. Each CDR3 is given with its conserved first and last residue. Fields, in order: J gene, V gene, clone size, CDR3 protein. A clone size is listed for some rows: how often the clone was seen (once, few, many), or a class if it is expanded.

TRBJ2-1 TRBV29-1 . CSVEGEPHGSYNEQFF
TRBJ2-7 TRBV5-1 . CASSLDSMTDEQYF
TRBJ2-1 TRBV19 few CASSGLAGGHNEQFF
TRBJ1-1 TRBV12-3/TRBV12-4 . CASSPRQGSNTEAFF
TRBJ2-1 TRBV20-1 . CSARRGGPNNEQFF
TRBJ1-6 TRBV27 . CVSSPDRITPLHF
TRBJ2-1 TRBV20-1 . CSADRLAGRNEQFF
TRBJ1-1 TRBV5-1 many CASSTDRDTEAFF
TRBJ2-5 TRBV29-1 . CSVESPQSTETQYF
TRBJ1-1 TRBV12-3/TRBV12-4 many CASSFRRDRDRTEAFF
TRBJ1-4 TRBV4-1 . CASSRPRGGLDEKLFF
TRBJ2-7 TRBV29-1 . CSGGTGPYEQYF
TRBJ1-1 TRBV24-1 . CATSDPGPGAFF
TRBJ1-3 TRBV7-9 few CASSLRELPNTIYF
TRBJ1-2 TRBV25-1 . CASSPAANYGYTF
TRBJ2-3 TRBV20-1 . CSASRGGDGTGTQYF